This T cell receptor (beta chain) was retrieved from a study of blood T cells in healthy people across ages. Germline-derived CDR1 and CDR2 are MNHEY and SMNVEV (reference sequence). This CDR3 is built from 14 residues. V shed 3 bases, J shed 9 bases, and the junction held 8 bases outside the gene matches. Through a sample-barcoded 5' primer and a J-beta primer mix, a second PCR was run for 7 to 11 cycles. TCRdb called the 5' RACE reads again in MiXCR, with one record for every CDR3 protein. The data show around 1,700,000 distinct CDR3 sequences, under 30% seen once. The clonotype was recovered from a woman between 25 and 40 years old in good health. The gene calls are TRBV27 and TRBJ2-1, with 7 bases that match TRBD1. Sequenced sample: blood. CDR3 residues: CASSFSKGAGEQFF. For the CDR3, the DNA is TGTGCCAGCAGTTTCTCCAAGGGGGCCGGTGAGCAGTTCTTC.